This T cell receptor (beta chain) emerged from a study of regulatory T cells in long-lasting Graves disease. CDR3 regions were amplified by Arm-PCR using iRepertoire HTBI primers to build TCR beta libraries. TCRdb itself ran the multiplex PCR reads through MiXCR, one entry per CDR3 protein. This sample carries 310,000 or so distinct CDR3 sequences, 15% to 20% of them seen once, and the ten largest clones take 25% to 30%. The time point here: persistent/refractory GD, antithyroid drugs over 5 years with positive TRAb. PBMCs were the source of the RNA used for TCR sequencing. Specimen: peripheral blood mononuclear cells (PBMCs), collected when the disease was refractory, from a patient treated with antithyroid drugs. This receptor was taken from a female donor with Graves disease.

The DNA for the CDR3 is TGTGCCAGCAGCCAAGATCGAAGACAGGGCTTATCAGATACGCAGTATTTT. This sequence encodes CASSQDRRQGLSDTQYF. This chain links TRBV3-1 with TRBJ2-3; 7 nucleotides match TRBD1. The length of the CDR3 is 17 residues. Germline trimming cut 0 bases from V and 4 bases from J; bases unmatched to any gene: 10. CDR1 is LGHDT, CDR2 YNNKEL, per germline (reference sequence).